This TCR beta chain was identified during a study of cytomegalovirus exposure and HLA in healthy donors. CDR1 and CDR2 (germline): SGHRS, YFSETQ. V lost 4 bases, J lost 0 bases, and 10 bases lay in between. The CDR3 sequence is 14 residues long. This clone was found a few times. What it binds is not known. Study conclusions and caveats: Earlier analysis found most TCR beta V segments productive about 87% or about 30% of the time.

The PCR used 60 Vbeta and 13 Jbeta primers. Sequencing used immunoSEQ multiplex PCR; TCRdb keeps in-frame clones, though not all of them. The sample yields 90,000 to 120,000 clones, over 60% seen once. The specimen was PBMCs. The chain joins TRBV5-1 to TRBJ1-1, with a possible D match to TRBD1 (5 bases). The origin of this receptor is a female donor in good health and CMV-seropositive. The CDR3 protein is CASSTGDMNTEAFF. The CDR3 nucleotides are TGCGCCAGCAGCACAGGAGATATGAACACTGAAGCTTTCTTT.